This T cell receptor (beta chain) was documented in a study of STAT5B mutations in CD4+ large granular lymphocyte leukemia. Study overall: Among healthy donors, a particular HLA allele went with more CDR3 'QG' motifs.

V lost 3 bases and J lost 0, with 10 bases in between. This CDR3 has 15 residues. Germline-derived CDR1 and CDR2 are MNHEY and SMNVEV (reference sequence). Per the original methods: A productive frequency of 2.59 x 10-5 was the lowest detectable. The table came from immunoSEQ multiplex PCR; TCRdb's copy has only in-frame clones and leaves some out. That table is the source of V, J and clone size, and D and trimming were worked out from the DNA. The sample yields 20,000 to 25,000 clones, 60% to 80% seen once. Sequencing used CD4+ T cells from blood buffy coats. This TCR was recovered from a human donor in good health. This rearrangement joins TRBV27 to TRBJ2-3, with D possibly being TRBD2 (5 bases). The CDR3 bases are TGTGCCAGCAGTTTTGAGCGGCAAAGCACAGATACGCAGTATTTT. Translation: CASSFERQSTDTQYF.